The following is a T cell receptor beta chain sequence with its context. A junction boundary mismatches the germline segment, possibly from a read error. No cell sorting was done before RNA was extracted from the tissue. Donors were chemotherapy-naive, newly diagnosed lung cancer surgical patients in China, August–late 2014. This sample is drawn from a study of tumor and adjacent non-tumor tissue in lung cancer. CDR1 and CDR2 from the germline V gene are SGHAT and FQNNGV. The CDR3 has 15 residues. TCRbeta libraries were built with three rounds of nested PCR, modified from ARM-PCR. TCRdb re-called the multiplex PCR reads with MiXCR, one entry per CDR3 protein. The data contain over 100,000 distinct CDR3 sequences, around 75% of them seen just once; the ten biggest clones take up approximately 35%.

The source of this sequence is a woman aged 60-70 years with non-small cell lung cancer. The V and J genes are TRBV11-2 and TRBJ2-1, with 12 bases matching TRBD1. Input material: lung tumor tissue. The CDR3 loop is CASSEPGQGANEQFF. CDR3 DNA: TGTGCCAGCAGCGAACCGGGACAGGGGGCAAATGAACAGTTCTTC.